This TCR beta chain was recovered during a study of shared clonotypes between healthy human individuals. Study-wide context: Participating donors consisted of two women and a few men aged 18 to 49.

Remarks on this clone: Its cognate antigen is unknown.

Points from the study as a whole: Large sequencing depth failed to make sorted-subset sequencing complete, rarefaction showed.

The germline V gene has CDR1 SGHTA and CDR2 FQGNSA. The CDR3 length is 13 residues. The V end was cut by 2 bases, the J end by 3 bases, with 8 bases between. The DNA input per sorted-subset replicate PCR was about 220 ng, corresponding to some 27,000 T cell genomes. Data came from immunoSEQ multiplex PCR; TCRdb stores just in-frame clones and leaves some out. The table lists 2,500,000 or so clones, 93% of them singletons. The clonotype comes from a man between 18 and 35 years old in good health. Some clones in this sample may be carry-over from other donors' samples. The V and J genes are TRBV7-2 and TRBJ2-7, with no clear D. The sample was naive CD4+ T cells from PBMCs. Subset indicated: CD45RA+ positively selected. CDR3 coding DNA: TGTGCCAGCAGCTTACAACGGCTCTACGAGCAGTACTTC. It specifies CASSLQRLYEQYF.